The clone carrying this T cell receptor (beta chain) was detected only a few times. This entry is derived from a study of naive and memory T cell subsets. The germline V gene has CDR1 DFQATT and CDR2 SNEGSKA (reference sequence). V lost 3 bases, J lost 7 bases, and 9 bases stayed unmatched. CDR3 length: 14 residues. Treatment in this sample: skin biopsy from PPD injection site in Mantoux-positive individual. TCR cDNA received a 3' ligated oligonucleotide that carried a UMI. Biopsied sites were PPD injections in people with a positive Mantoux test. Ligated cDNA underwent four rounds of PCR with nested alpha and beta constant region primers and SP2. Alpha and beta constant region primers primed reverse transcription for blood and skin samples. A single record per CDR3 protein comes from TCRdb applying MiXCR to the UMI-ligation and nested PCR reads. The sample consists of approximately 21,000 distinct CDR3 sequences, nearly 6% of them appearing once.

This TCR was recovered from an adult in good health. The material was skin, obtained from a tuberculin skin test site. This chain joins TRBV20-1 and TRBJ2-1; 7 bases line up with TRBD2. CDR3 nucleotides: TGCAGTGCTAGGACTGGCGGGAGAGGAAATGAGCAGTTCTTC. This gives the protein CSARTGGRGNEQFF.